This T cell receptor beta chain was sequenced in a study of blood T cell repertoires in COVID-19. J was trimmed by 0 bases and V by 5 bases; bases with no gene match: 3. Per the germline V gene, CDR1 is MRHNA and CDR2 is SNTAGT. The CDR3 totals 16 residues. Per the study methods: Quantification of nucleated cells was approximated via reference gene primer amplification. TCRdb's table, derived via immunoSEQ multiplex PCR, lists solely in-frame clones and lacks some. That table gives V, J and clone size, and the DNA gave D and trimming. The table records some 320,000 clones, roughly 85% of them present only once.

The genes are TRBV6-4 and TRBJ2-1, with 11 positions matching TRBD2. The TCR comes from a human donor in a cohort sampled during active COVID-19. Sequencing was carried out using peripheral blood. The CDR3 coding sequence is TGTGCCAGCAGTCCTAGCGGGGGGTACTCCTACAATGAGCAGTTCTTC. Residues: CASSPSGGYSYNEQFF.